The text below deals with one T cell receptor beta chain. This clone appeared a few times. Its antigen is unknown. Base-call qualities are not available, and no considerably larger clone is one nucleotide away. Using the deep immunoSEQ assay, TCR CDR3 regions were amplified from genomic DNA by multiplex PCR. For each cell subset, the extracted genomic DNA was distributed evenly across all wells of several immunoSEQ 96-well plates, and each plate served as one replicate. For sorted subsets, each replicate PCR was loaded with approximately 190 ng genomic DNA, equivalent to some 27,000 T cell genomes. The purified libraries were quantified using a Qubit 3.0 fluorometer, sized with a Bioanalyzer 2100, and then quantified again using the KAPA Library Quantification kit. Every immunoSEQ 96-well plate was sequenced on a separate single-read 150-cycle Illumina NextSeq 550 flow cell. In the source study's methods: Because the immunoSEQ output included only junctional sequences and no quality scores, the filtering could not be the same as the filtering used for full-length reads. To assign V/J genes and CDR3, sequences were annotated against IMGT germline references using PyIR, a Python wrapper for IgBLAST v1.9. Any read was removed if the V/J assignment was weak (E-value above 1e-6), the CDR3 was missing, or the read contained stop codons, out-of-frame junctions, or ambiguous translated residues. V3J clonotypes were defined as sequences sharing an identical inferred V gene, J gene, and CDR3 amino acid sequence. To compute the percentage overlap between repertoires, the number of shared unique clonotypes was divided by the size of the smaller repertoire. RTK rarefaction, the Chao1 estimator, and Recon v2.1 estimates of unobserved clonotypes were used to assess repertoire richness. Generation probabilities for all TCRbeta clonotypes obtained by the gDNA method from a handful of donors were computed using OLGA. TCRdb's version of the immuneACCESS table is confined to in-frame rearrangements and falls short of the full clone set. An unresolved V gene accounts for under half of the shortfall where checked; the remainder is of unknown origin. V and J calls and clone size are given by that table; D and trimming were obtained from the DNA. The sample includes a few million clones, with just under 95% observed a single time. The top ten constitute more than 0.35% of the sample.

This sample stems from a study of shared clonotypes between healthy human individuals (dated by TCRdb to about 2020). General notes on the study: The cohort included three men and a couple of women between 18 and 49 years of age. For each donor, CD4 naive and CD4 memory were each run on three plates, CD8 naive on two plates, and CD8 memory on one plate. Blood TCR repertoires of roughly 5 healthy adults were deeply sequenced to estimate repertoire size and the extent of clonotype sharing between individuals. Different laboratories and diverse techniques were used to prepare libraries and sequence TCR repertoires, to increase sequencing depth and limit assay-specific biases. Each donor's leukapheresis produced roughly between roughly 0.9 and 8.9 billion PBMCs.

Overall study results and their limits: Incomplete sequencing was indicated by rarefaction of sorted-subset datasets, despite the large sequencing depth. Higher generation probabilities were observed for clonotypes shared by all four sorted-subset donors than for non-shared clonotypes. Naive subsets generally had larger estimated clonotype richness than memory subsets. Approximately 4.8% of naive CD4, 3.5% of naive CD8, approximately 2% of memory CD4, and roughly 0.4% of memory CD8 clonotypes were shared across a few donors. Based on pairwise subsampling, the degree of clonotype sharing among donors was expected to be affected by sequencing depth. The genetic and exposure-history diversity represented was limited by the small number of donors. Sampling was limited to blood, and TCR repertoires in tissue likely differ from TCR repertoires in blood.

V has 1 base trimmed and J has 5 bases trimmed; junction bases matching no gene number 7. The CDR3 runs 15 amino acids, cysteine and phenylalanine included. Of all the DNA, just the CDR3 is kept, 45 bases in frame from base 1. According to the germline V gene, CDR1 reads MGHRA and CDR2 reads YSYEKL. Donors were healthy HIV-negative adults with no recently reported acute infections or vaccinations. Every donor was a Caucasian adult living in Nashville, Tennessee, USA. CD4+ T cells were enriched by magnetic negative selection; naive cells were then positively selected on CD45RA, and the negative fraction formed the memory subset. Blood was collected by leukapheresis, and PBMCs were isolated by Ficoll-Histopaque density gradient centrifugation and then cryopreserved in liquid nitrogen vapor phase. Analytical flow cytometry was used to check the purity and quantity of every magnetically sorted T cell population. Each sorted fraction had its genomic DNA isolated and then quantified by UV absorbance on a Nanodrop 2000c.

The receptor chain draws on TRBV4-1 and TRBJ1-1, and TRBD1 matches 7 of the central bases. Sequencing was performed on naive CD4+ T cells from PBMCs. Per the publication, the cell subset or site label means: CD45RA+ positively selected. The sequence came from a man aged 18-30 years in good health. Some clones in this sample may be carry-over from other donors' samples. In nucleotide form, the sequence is TGCGCCAGCAGCCAAGTTGGGACAGTTAGGACTGAAGCTTTCTTT. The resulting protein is CASSQVGTVRTEAFF.